These 26 T cell receptor beta chains share one sample of origin, sequenced in a study of Ad26.COV2.S vaccination and SARS-CoV-2 variants (dated by TCRdb to 2020 to 2022). The treatment or condition label corresponds to: 15 to 20 received Ad26.COV2.S at low or high dose, single or two shots; about 5 received placebo; per-sample allocation not given. For vaccine and placebo recipients, the sequenced repertoires came from samples collected on day 63 after the first injection. Libraries were made using the immunoSEQ multiplex PCR assay. The table was pulled from immuneACCESS by TCRdb, which kept in-frame rearrangements only. Such tables lose some clones; where checked, under half of the loss comes from unresolved V genes, and the rest has no known cause. This sample holds about 420,000 clones; around 89% were observed only once. The top ten hold roughly 4% of the sample. The specimen was peripheral blood, collected in a trial of Ad26.COV2.S vaccine versus placebo. These receptors originate from a person aged 18 to 65 who received the Ad26.COV2.S COVID-19 vaccine or a placebo.

The chain links TRBV7-8 to TRBJ1-2; no clear D. Germline CDR1 is SGHVS and CDR2 is FQNEAQ. The CDR3 loop spans 13 amino acids. The ends were cut back, 6 bases at V and 4 bases at J, with 12 bases in the middle. CDR3 nucleotides: TGTGCCAGCAGAAGCCCACAGAGCTATGGCTACACCTTC. It codes for CASRSPQSYGYTF.

V is TRBV28 and J is TRBJ2-7, with TRBD1 as a possible D gene (5 bases). The length of the CDR3 is 14 residues. Germline-derived CDR1 and CDR2 are MDHEN and SYDVKM. The V and J ends lost 2 bases and 2 bases respectively, with 10 bases between them. The CDR3 nucleotides are TGTGCCAGCAGTTTACTTGGGGCCACCTACGAGCAGTACTTC. It codes for CASSLLGATYEQYF.

The J gene is TRBJ1-4, the V gene TRBV5-1, with D maybe TRBD1 (5 bases). Trimming shortened V by 4 bases and J by 8 bases, and 15 bases separated the two germline ends. Germline V gene data show CDR1 as SGHRS and CDR2 as YFSETQ. The CDR3 length is 14 residues. The CDR3 loop is CASSQQVAGEKLFF. The CDR3 DNA follows: TGCGCCAGCAGCCAACAGGTGGCGGGGGAAAAACTGTTTTTT.

In this sample, this clone turned up a few times. The chain employs TRBV6-6 and TRBJ2-5, with 8 positions matching TRBD1. Germline-derived CDR1 and CDR2 are MNHNY and SVGAGI (reference sequence). After removal of 2 bases from V and 5 bases from J, the junction contained 10 bases not matched to a gene. CDR3 length equals 16 residues. The CDR3 nucleotides are TGTGCCAGCAGTTACCGAATTCAGGGGGCAAGGGAGACCCAGTACTTC. This codes for CASSYRIQGARETQYF.

Concerning this clone: At one end the junction does not follow the germline gene, possibly because of a read error. V usage is TRBV6-1 and J usage is TRBJ2-2; D gene unclear. The CDR3 loop spans 16 amino acids. In germline, CDR1 is MNHNS, CDR2 SASEGT. The CDR3 spells CVSSEAIGPLGGELFF. CDR3 bases: TGTGTCAGCAGTGAAGCCATTGGACCACTGGGCGGGGAGCTGTTTTTT.

In DNA form, the CDR3 reads TGTGCCATCAGTGAGTCTGGCGGATACACTGAAGCTTTCTTT. Amino acids: CAISESGGYTEAFF. The V call is TRBV10-3, the J call TRBJ1-1; D uncertain. CDR3 length equals 14 residues. V was shortened by 0 bases and J by 3 bases, with 8 bases between the two germline ends. Germline CDR1 is ENHRY and CDR2 is SYGVKD.

The chain couples TRBV7-8 to TRBJ2-7; a possible D gene is TRBD2 (5 bases). Between the trimmed V and J ends, which lost 1 base and 6 bases, there was a span of 10 bases. Germline values: CDR1 SGHVS, CDR2 FQNEAQ. CDR3 length: 13 residues. In DNA form, the CDR3 reads TGTGCCAGCAGCTTAGGTTCTCGGGGCGAGCAGTACTTC. It encodes CASSLGSRGEQYF.

The chain has TRBV27 and TRBJ2-3; no definite D call. V shed 1 base and J shed 0 bases, with 14 bases lying between them. There are 17 residues in the CDR3. CDR1 is MNHEY, CDR2 SMNVEV, per germline (reference sequence). The CDR3 sequence: CASSLFPGAYSTDTQYF. The CDR3 region has the DNA TGTGCCAGCAGTTTATTCCCGGGTGCTTACAGCACAGATACGCAGTATTTT.

The V gene is TRBV30, the J gene TRBJ1-3; D uncertain. CDR3 length: 13 residues. Germline loops: CDR1 GTSNPN, CDR2 SVGIG (reference sequence). The V and J ends lost 0 bases and 3 bases respectively, with 6 bases between them. CDR3 sequence (DNA): TGTGCCTGGAGTGTACAAGTTGGAAACACCATATATTTT. Protein: CAWSVQVGNTIYF. Combining the CDR3 with reference TRBV30 and TRBJ1-3 gives the whole variable domain SQTIHQWPATLVQPVGSPLSLECTVEGTSNPNLYWYRQAAGRGLQLLFYSVGIGQISSEVPQNLSASRPQDRQFILSSKKLLLSDSGFYLCAWSVQVGNTIYFGEGSWLTVV.

This chain connects TRBV18 to TRBJ2-6; perhaps TRBD1 as D (6 bases). Per germline, CDR1 KGHSH and CDR2 LQKENI. The ends were cut back, 3 bases at V and 2 bases at J, with 11 bases in the middle. The CDR3 has 16 residues. The CDR3 spells CASSPGQGTGANVLTF. The CDR3 region has the DNA TGTGCCAGCTCACCTGGGCAGGGGACTGGGGCCAACGTCCTGACTTTC. Complete variable domain (other parts from reference TRBV18 and TRBJ2-6): NAGVMQNPRHLVRRRGQEARLRCSPMKGHSHVYWYRQLPEEGLKFMVYLQKENIIDESGMPKERFSAEFPKEGPSILRIQQVVRGDSAAYFCASSPGQGTGANVLTFGAGSRLTVL.

This chain joins TRBV10-3 and TRBJ2-5, with 8 bases lining up with TRBD1. J was trimmed by 1 base and V by 4 bases; bases with no gene match: 5. This CDR3 comprises 15 residues. Germline V gives CDR1 ENHRY, CDR2 SYGVKD. The CDR3 coding sequence is TGTGCCATCAGTGGAAAAGGGACAGGCCAAGAGACCCAGTACTTC. It encodes CAISGKGTGQETQYF.

The chain has TRBV24-1 and TRBJ2-2, with D perhaps given as TRBD1 or TRBD2 (6 bases each). V lost 1 base and J 4 bases, leaving 15 bases between the germline ends. Germline CDR1 reads KGHDR; CDR2 reads SFDVKD. CDR3 length: 17 residues. CDR3 coding DNA: TGTGCCACCAGTGATTTTGGGGGGCAGCAAGGCACCGGGGAGCTGTTTTTT. Amino acids: CATSDFGGQQGTGELFF.

V and J are TRBV29-1 and TRBJ2-7; weak D call: TRBD1 (5 bases). This CDR3 has 14 residues. Trimming shortened V by 6 bases and J by 1 base, and 16 bases separated the two germline ends. Germline V lookup: CDR1 SQVTM, CDR2 ANQGSEA. CDR3 sequence reads: CSVSLQGRSYEQYF. The DNA of the CDR3 is TGCAGCGTAAGTCTCCAGGGAAGGTCCTACGAGCAGTACTTC.

V is TRBV10-3 and J is TRBJ2-7, with a weak D call TRBD1 (6 bases). Looked up from germline, CDR1 is ENHRY and CDR2 is SYGVKD. Trimming left V 3 bases short and J 3 bases short, with 12 bases between. The CDR3 is made up of 14 amino acids. The CDR3 bases are TGTGCCATCAGTGAACTGACAGGTAGCTACGAGCAGTACTTC. Residues: CAISELTGSYEQYF.

The CDR3 loop reads CASSEDSSSGANVLTF. CDR3 nucleotide sequence: TGTGCCAGTAGTGAGGACAGCTCCTCTGGGGCCAACGTCCTGACTTTC. The chain carries TRBV19 and TRBJ2-6, with a weak D call TRBD1 (6 bases). V was cut by 5 bases and J by 0 bases, with 11 bases left in between. Germline CDR1 LNHDA, CDR2 SQIVND (reference sequence). This CDR3 comprises 16 residues.

The V gene is TRBV7-2, the J gene TRBJ1-2; 7 positions match TRBD1. Germline V gives CDR1 SGHTA, CDR2 FQGNSA. This CDR3 is built from 16 residues. Trimming took 0 bases from V and 4 from J; bases not matched to a gene: 8. The CDR3 DNA follows: TGTGCCAGCAGCTTAGCGGGCAGGGGGGATCCCTATGGCTACACCTTC. Protein: CASSLAGRGDPYGYTF.

V and J are TRBV19 and TRBJ2-3, with 8 bases that match TRBD1. The CDR3 extends over 15 amino acids. Germline CDR1 LNHDA, CDR2 SQIVND (reference sequence). The J segment lost 6 bases and the V segment lost 3 bases, leaving 8 bases of the junction unmatched. The CDR3 protein is CASSMDHRGEDTQYF. In DNA, the CDR3 is TGTGCCAGTAGTATGGACCACAGGGGGGAGGATACGCAGTATTTT.

The chain recombines TRBV4-1 with TRBJ2-7; the match to TRBD1 covers 7 bases. Trimming cost V 3 bases and J 0 bases; bases outside gene matches: 11. Germline lookup yields CDR1 MGHRA and CDR2 YSYEKL. The CDR3 covers 17 residues. The CDR3 region has the DNA TGCGCCAGCAGCCACCGGGACAGAAAACCGAGCTCCTACGAGCAGTACTTC. Its translation is CASSHRDRKPSSYEQYF.

The chain links TRBV9 to TRBJ2-7; 8 bases match TRBD2. CDR1 is SGDLS and CDR2 is YYNGEE in the germline V gene. This CDR3 is 15 amino acids long. With 0 bases clipped from V and 6 bases from J, the junction kept 8 bases outside the gene matches. CDR3 coding DNA: TGTGCCAGCAGCGTAGGCGGGGGGTCCTCCCGCGAGCAGTACTTC. Translating it yields CASSVGGGSSREQYF.

The rearrangement links TRBV10-2 to TRBJ1-6; 7 bases are shared with TRBD1. J was trimmed by 7 bases and V by 2 bases; bases with no gene match: 2. The CDR3 is made up of 14 amino acids. In germline, CDR1 is WSHSY, CDR2 SAAADI. The CDR3: CASSETGANSPLHF. The CDR3, as DNA: TGCGCCAGCAGTGAGACAGGGGCCAATTCACCCCTCCACTTT.

The V gene is TRBV19, the J gene TRBJ2-5, with 9 bases fitting TRBD1. Germline V gene data show CDR1 as LNHDA and CDR2 as SQIVND (reference sequence). This CDR3 has 17 amino acids. V lost 5 bases to trimming and J lost 5 bases; unmatched junction nucleotides: 15. CDR3 in amino acids: CASSESTGGVRWETQYF. CDR3 coding DNA: TGTGCCAGTAGTGAAAGTACAGGGGGCGTCAGGTGGGAGACCCAGTACTTC. Full variable domain (missing parts from reference TRBV19 and TRBJ2-5): DGGITQSPKYLFRKEGQNVTLSCEQNLNHDAMYWYRQDPGQGLRLIYYSQIVNDFQKGDIAEGYSVSREKKESFPLTVTSAQKNPTAFYLCASSESTGGVRWETQYFGPGTRLLVL.

This clone occurred once. This rearrangement joins TRBV11-2 to TRBJ1-1, with D possibly being TRBD1 (6 bases). The CDR3 is 13 residues long. Germline V gene data show CDR1 as SGHAT and CDR2 as FQNNGV. V shed 8 bases and J shed 4 bases, with 14 bases lying between them. This CDR3 is CASELGGSTEAFF. The CDR3 DNA follows: TGTGCCAGCGAGCTAGGGGGGAGCACTGAAGCTTTCTTT.

The genes are TRBV7-9 and TRBJ1-1; D uncertain. V lost 2 bases and J lost 2, with 6 bases in between. Germline V CDR1 and CDR2: SEHNR, FQNEAQ (reference sequence). The CDR3 consists of 13 residues. In DNA, the CDR3 is TGTGCCAGCAGCTTACCGAGTAACACTGAAGCTTTCTTT. Protein product: CASSLPSNTEAFF.

The rearrangement links TRBV7-8 to TRBJ2-3; TRBD2 matches 9 bases. CDR1 is SGHVS and CDR2 is FQNEAQ in the germline V gene. J gave up 1 base and V 3 bases, and 2 bases lay outside the gene matches. CDR3 length: 15 residues. The CDR3 DNA reads TGTGCCAGCAGCTTTTCTAGCGGGGGCACAGATACGCAGTATTTT. Translating gives CASSFSSGGTDTQYF.

This chain links TRBV5-1 with TRBJ1-2; 9 positions agree with TRBD1. Germline loops: CDR1 SGHRS, CDR2 YFSETQ. Unmatched junction bases numbered 5, after V lost 9 bases and J lost 2 bases. The CDR3 has 13 residues. The CDR3 DNA sequence: TGCGCCACCTCGGGACAGGGAAACTATGGCTACACCTTC. Amino acids: CATSGQGNYGYTF. Full variable domain (remainder filled in from reference TRBV5-1 and TRBJ1-2): KAGVTQTPRYLIKTRGQQVTLSCSPISGHRSVSWYQQTPGQGLQFLFEYFSETQRNKGNFPGRFSGRQFSNSRSEMNVSTLELGDSALYLCATSGQGNYGYTFGSGTRLTVV.

This chain joins TRBV6-5 and TRBJ2-5; D may match TRBD1 or TRBD2 (5 bases each). V was shortened by 5 bases and J by 4 bases, with 14 bases between the two germline ends. The CDR3 spans 14 residues. Germline V gene sequence: CDR1 MNHEY, CDR2 SVGAGI. The CDR3 DNA reads as TGTGCCAGCAGTACCGGGGACCTTTTAGAGACCCAGTACTTC. Residues: CASSTGDLLETQYF.